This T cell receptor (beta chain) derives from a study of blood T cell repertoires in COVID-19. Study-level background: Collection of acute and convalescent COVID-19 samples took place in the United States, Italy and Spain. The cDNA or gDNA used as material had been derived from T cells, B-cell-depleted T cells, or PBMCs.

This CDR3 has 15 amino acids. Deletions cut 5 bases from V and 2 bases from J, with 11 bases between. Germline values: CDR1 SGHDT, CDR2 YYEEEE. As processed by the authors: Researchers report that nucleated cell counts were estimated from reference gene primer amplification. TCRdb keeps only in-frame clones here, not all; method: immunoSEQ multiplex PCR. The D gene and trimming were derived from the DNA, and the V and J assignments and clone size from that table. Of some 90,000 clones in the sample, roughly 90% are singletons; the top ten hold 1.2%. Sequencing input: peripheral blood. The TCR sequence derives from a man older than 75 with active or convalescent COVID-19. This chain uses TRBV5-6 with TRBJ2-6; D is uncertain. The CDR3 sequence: CASRIEETGANVLTF. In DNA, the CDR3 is TGTGCCAGCAGGATTGAAGAGACTGGGGCCAACGTCCTGACTTTC.